The 18 T cell receptor beta chains presented below share a single source sample, sequenced in a study of liver allograft versus peripheral blood T cells. At the level of the study: Transplanted-liver and recipient peripheral blood T cell receptor repertoires were compared.

MiXCR was run by TCRdb on the reads, yielding one entry per CDR3 protein. The sample includes about 3,700 distinct CDR3 sequences, about 17% of them seen just once. The receptors were sampled from a human patient who had a liver transplant. Some T cells may be supplied by the graft donor.

Details on this clonotype: A much larger clone sits a single nucleotide away, making a read error possible. The chain links TRBV20-1 to TRBJ1-1; D not certain. The germline V gene encodes CDR1 DFQATT and CDR2 SNEGSKA (reference sequence). CDR3 length: 14 amino acids. CDR3 region: CSARDFYAGPEAFF. CDR3 nucleotide sequence: TGCAGTGCGAGAGACTTCTATGCAGGTCCCGAAGCTTTCTTT.

For this clonotype: A much larger clone differs from this one at a single base, so this may be a read error. The genes are TRBV7-9 and TRBJ2-1; D may be TRBD1 (6 bases). The CDR3 runs 13 residues. Germline CDR1 reads SEHNR; CDR2 reads FQNEAQ (reference sequence). The V end lost 5 bases, the J end lost 5 bases, and 10 bases lay between the germline ends. CDR3 residues: CASSHRQDNEQFF. The CDR3 DNA sequence: TGTGCCAGCAGCCATAGACAGGACAATGAGCAGTTCTTC. Combining the CDR3 with reference TRBV7-9 and TRBJ2-1 gives the whole variable domain DTGVSQNPRHKITKRGQNVTFRCDPISEHNRLYWYRQTLGQGPEFLTYFQNEAQLEKSRLLSDRFSAERPKGSFSTLEIQRTEQGDSAMYLCASSHRQDNEQFFGPGTRLTVL.

By its share, this clonotype is medium-sized (0.01 to 0.1%). The chain links TRBV13 to TRBJ2-1; perhaps TRBD1 as D (6 bases). The CDR3 consists of 17 residues. The V end was cut by 5 bases, the J end by 0 bases, with 17 bases between. Germline values: CDR1 PRHDT, CDR2 FYEKMQ (reference sequence). In DNA, the CDR3 is TGTGCCAGCAGCCCCTCGGACAGAGCTAGCTCCTACAATGAGCAGTTCTTC. This codes for CASSPSDRASSYNEQFF.

This chain connects TRBV29-1 to TRBJ1-4; weak D call: TRBD1 (6 bases). The CDR3 spans 14 residues. The V gene lost 5 bases and the J gene lost 3 bases, with 13 bases spanning the gap. Germline V gene sequence: CDR1 SQVTM, CDR2 ANQGSEA. The CDR3 bases are TGCAGCGTTCGGGGGGGACATCCTAATGAAAAACTGTTTTTT. Protein product: CSVRGGHPNEKLFF.

Judged by abundance, this clonotype is medium-sized. The chain couples TRBV19 to TRBJ1-4, with unresolved D. CDR3 size: 17 residues. V lost 8 bases, J lost 6 bases, and 25 bases lay in between. CDR1 and CDR2 from the germline V gene are LNHDA and SQIVND (reference sequence). This CDR3 reads CASLPSGIFREDEKLFF. Here the CDR3 DNA reads TGTGCCAGTCTCCCCTCCGGGATCTTCCGTGAGGATGAAAAACTGTTTTTT.

Judged by abundance, this clonotype is medium-sized. The V gene is TRBV19, the J gene TRBJ1-4; D possibly corresponds to TRBD1 (6 bases). Germline-derived CDR1 and CDR2 are LNHDA and SQIVND (reference sequence). V dropped 8 bases and J dropped 4 bases, with 11 bases sitting between them. This CDR3 is 13 amino acids long. CDR3 bases: TGTGCCAGTTTGGACAGCTATAATGAAAAACTGTTTTTT. Translating gives CASLDSYNEKLFF.

This clonotype is medium-sized. The V and J genes are TRBV15 and TRBJ2-2, with D perhaps matching TRBD2 (5 bases). This CDR3 comprises 14 residues. The germline V gene encodes CDR1 LNHNV and CDR2 YYDKDF (reference sequence). V gave up 1 base and J gave up 5 bases, with 8 bases separating them. The CDR3 is CATSRGGETGELFF. The DNA for the CDR3 is TGTGCCACCAGCAGAGGGGGAGAAACCGGGGAGCTGTTTTTT.

This clonotype is termed medium-sized. The CDR3 DNA sequence: TGTGCCAGCTCACCACCGTCCCGCAATGAGCAGTTCTTC. Encoded protein: CASSPPSRNEQFF. The gene calls are TRBV18 and TRBJ2-1; no definite D call. The CDR3 covers 13 residues. Trimming left V 0 bases short and J 6 bases short, with 6 bases between. The germline V gene has CDR1 KGHSH and CDR2 LQKENI.

This clonotype was counted a few times. This rearrangement joins TRBV2 to TRBJ1-5; no reliable D call. V was pared by 2 bases and J by 0 bases, with 8 bases between. This CDR3 is built from 15 residues. Germline V CDR1 and CDR2: SNHLY, FYNNEI. The CDR3 nucleotides are TGTGCCAGCAGTGAATGGACGGTTAGCAATCAGCCCCAGCATTTT. This codes for CASSEWTVSNQPQHF.

V is TRBV20-1 and J is TRBJ1-1, with D unresolved. The CDR3 is made up of 11 amino acids. The V gene lost 5 bases and the J gene lost 2 bases, with 6 bases spanning the gap. The germline V gene has CDR1 DFQATT and CDR2 SNEGSKA (reference sequence). CDR3 amino acids: CSARLNTEAFF. The CDR3, as DNA: TGCAGTGCTCGACTCAACACTGAAGCTTTCTTT.

In this sample, this clonotype is medium-sized (0.01 to 0.1%). The genes are TRBV20-1 and TRBJ2-1; possibly TRBD1 for D (5 bases). The V end lost 3 bases, the J end lost 0 bases, and 9 bases lay between the germline ends. The V gene's germline CDR1 is DFQATT and CDR2 SNEGSKA (reference sequence). The CDR3 has 14 amino acids. The CDR3 here is CSARPDSSYNEQFF. CDR3 DNA: TGCAGTGCTAGGCCCGACAGCTCCTACAATGAGCAGTTCTTC.

This clonotype is termed medium-sized. This chain connects TRBV12-3 or TRBV12-4 to TRBJ1-2, with D possibly TRBD1 on 5 matching bases. The CDR3 covers 15 residues. Trimming removed 2 bases from V and 4 bases from J, with 14 bases in between. CDR3 in DNA: TGTGCCAGCAGTTTAAGACAGTCGCTTGTCTATGGCTACACCTTC. The encoded protein is CASSLRQSLVYGYTF.

This clonotype is deemed medium-sized. The chain recombines TRBV20-1 with TRBJ2-1; no clear D. The CDR3 sequence is 13 residues long. CDR1 and CDR2 (germline): DFQATT, SNEGSKA (reference sequence). Written as DNA, the CDR3 is TGCAGCGTTATTAAGGTGTTTGACAATGAGCAGTTCTTC. Translation gives CSVIKVFDNEQFF.

This chain connects TRBV19 to TRBJ1-1; no clear D. Germline V gene lookup returns CDR1 LNHDA and CDR2 SQIVND (reference sequence). There are 14 residues in the CDR3. V lost 0 bases and J 4 bases, leaving 9 bases between the germline ends. CDR3 loop: CASSIEAVGTEAFF. The CDR3 bases are TGTGCCAGTAGTATAGAGGCGGTGGGCACTGAAGCTTTCTTT.

This clonotype is medium-sized. The chain joins TRBV15 to TRBJ2-1; no clear D gene. Trimming cost V 0 bases and J 8 bases, with 11 bases left between them. This CDR3 region has 14 residues. From germline, CDR1 is LNHNV and CDR2 YYDKDF (reference sequence). CDR3: CATSRDVRVDEQFF. Written as DNA, the CDR3 is TGTGCCACCAGCAGAGATGTACGGGTGGATGAGCAGTTCTTC.

Ten or more counts support this clonotype. The chain links TRBV19 to TRBJ2-7; TRBD2 is a possible D gene (5 bases). The ends were cut back, 3 bases at V and 2 bases at J, with 11 bases in the middle. CDR3 length equals 14 residues. Per the germline V gene, CDR1 is LNHDA and CDR2 is SQIVND (reference sequence). CDR3 DNA sequence: TGTGCCAGTAGTATCCGGGGAAAAACCTACGAGCAGTACTTC. Amino acid sequence: CASSIRGKTYEQYF.

The table lists this clonotype with a few counts. The DNA of the CDR3 is TGTGCCAGTAGTATAGGCAGGCCTTGGGACACTGAAGCTTTCTTT. This translates into CASSIGRPWDTEAFF. The rearrangement links TRBV19 to TRBJ1-1; D unresolved. Germline values: CDR1 LNHDA, CDR2 SQIVND (reference sequence). The CDR3 has 15 amino acids. The V end was cut by 1 base, the J end by 3 bases, with 12 bases between.

As concerns this clonotype: With a far larger clone one base away, a read error is the likely cause. The chain links TRBV6-5 to TRBJ1-2, with D uncertain. This CDR3 is 16 amino acids long. V gave up 5 bases and J gave up 0 bases, with 16 bases separating them. The V gene's germline CDR1 is MNHEY and CDR2 SVGAGI. CDR3 loop: CASSESQDLANYGYTF. The CDR3 DNA reads TGTGCCAGCAGTGAGTCGCAGGACCTAGCTAACTATGGCTACACCTTC.